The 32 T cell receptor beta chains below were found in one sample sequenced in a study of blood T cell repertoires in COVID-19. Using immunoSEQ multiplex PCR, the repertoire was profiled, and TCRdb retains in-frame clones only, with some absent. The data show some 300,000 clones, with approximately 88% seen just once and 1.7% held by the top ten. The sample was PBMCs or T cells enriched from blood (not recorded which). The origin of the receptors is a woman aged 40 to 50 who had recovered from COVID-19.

The CDR3 is CASSKLSSYEQYF. The CDR3 coding sequence is TGCGCCAGCAGCAAACTTAGTTCCTACGAGCAGTACTTC. This chain joins TRBV4-1 and TRBJ2-7, with no clear D. In germline, CDR1 is MGHRA, CDR2 YSYEKL. The V end was cut by 5 bases, the J end by 1 base, with 9 bases between. The CDR3 is 13 residues long.

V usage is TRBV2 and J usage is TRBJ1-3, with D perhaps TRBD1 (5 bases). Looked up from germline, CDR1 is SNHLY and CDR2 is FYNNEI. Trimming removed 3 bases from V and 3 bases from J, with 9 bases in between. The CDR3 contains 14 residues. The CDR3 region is CASSDRQLGNTIYF. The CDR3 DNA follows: TGTGCCAGCAGTGATAGACAGCTTGGAAACACCATATATTTT.

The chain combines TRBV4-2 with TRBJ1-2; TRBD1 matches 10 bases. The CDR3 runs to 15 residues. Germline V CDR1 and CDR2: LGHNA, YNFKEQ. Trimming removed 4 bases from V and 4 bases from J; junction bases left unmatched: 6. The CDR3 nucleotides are TGTGCCAGCAGCCTACGACAGGGGGCGGGCTATGGCTACACCTTC. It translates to CASSLRQGAGYGYTF.

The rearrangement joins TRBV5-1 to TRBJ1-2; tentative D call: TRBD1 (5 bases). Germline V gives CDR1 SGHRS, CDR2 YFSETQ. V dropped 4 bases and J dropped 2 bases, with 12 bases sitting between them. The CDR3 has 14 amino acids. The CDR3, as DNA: TGCGCCAGCAGCCCCATGTCAGGGAACTATGGCTACACCTTC. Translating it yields CASSPMSGNYGYTF.

CDR3 residues: CASSPLTDNYGYTF. DNA of the CDR3: TGTGCCAGTAGTCCGCTGACAGACAACTATGGCTACACCTTC. The chain carries TRBV19 and TRBJ1-2; possibly TRBD1 for D (5 bases). V was clipped by 5 bases and J by 2 bases, with 12 bases between them. Germline assignment: CDR1 LNHDA and CDR2 SQIVND (reference sequence). This CDR3 region has 14 residues.

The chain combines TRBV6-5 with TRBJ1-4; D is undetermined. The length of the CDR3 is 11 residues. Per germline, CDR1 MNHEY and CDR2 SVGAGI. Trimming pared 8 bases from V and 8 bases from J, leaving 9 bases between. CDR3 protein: CASRGWEKLFF. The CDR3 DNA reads TGTGCCAGCCGAGGATGGGAAAAACTGTTTTTT.

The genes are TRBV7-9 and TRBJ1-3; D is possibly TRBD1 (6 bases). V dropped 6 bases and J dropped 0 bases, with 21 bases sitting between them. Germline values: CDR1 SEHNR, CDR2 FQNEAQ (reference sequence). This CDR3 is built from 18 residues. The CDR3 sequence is CASRSFPQQGFSGNTIYF. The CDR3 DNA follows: TGTGCCAGCAGGTCGTTCCCCCAACAGGGTTTCTCTGGAAACACCATATATTTT.

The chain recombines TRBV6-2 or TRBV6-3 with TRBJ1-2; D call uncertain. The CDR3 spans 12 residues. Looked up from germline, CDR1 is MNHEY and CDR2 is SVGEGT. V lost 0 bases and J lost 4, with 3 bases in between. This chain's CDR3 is CASSYSLYGYTF. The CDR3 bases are TGTGCCAGCAGTTACTCACTCTATGGCTACACCTTC.

CDR3 sequence: CASSPPSNQPQHF. In DNA form, the CDR3 reads TGTGCCAGCAGCCCCCCGAGCAATCAGCCCCAGCATTTT. The chain recombines TRBV6-6 with TRBJ1-5; D unclear. The CDR3 has 13 amino acids. Germline-derived CDR1 and CDR2 are MNHNY and SVGAGI (reference sequence). Trimming removed 6 bases from V and 1 base from J, with 7 bases in between.

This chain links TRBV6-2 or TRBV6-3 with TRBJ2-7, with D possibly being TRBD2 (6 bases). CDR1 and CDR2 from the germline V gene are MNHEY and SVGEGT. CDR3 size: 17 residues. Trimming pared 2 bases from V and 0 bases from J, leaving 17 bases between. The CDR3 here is CASSYKLGLQSSYEQYF. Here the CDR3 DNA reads TGTGCCAGCAGTTACAAACTGGGACTCCAGAGCTCCTACGAGCAGTACTTC.

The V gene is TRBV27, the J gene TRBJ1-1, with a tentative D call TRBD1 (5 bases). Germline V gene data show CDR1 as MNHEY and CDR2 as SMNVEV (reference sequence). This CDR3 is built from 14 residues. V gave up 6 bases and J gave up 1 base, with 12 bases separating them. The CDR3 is CASSLNGGNTEAFF. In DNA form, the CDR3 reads TGTGCCAGCAGCCTGAACGGGGGGAACACTGAAGCTTTCTTT.

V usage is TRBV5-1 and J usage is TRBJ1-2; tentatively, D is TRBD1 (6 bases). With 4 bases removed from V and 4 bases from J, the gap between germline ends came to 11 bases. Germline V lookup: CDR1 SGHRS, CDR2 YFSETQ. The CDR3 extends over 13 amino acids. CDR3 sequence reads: CASSKDRPYGYTF. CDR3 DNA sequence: TGCGCCAGCAGCAAGGACAGACCCTATGGCTACACCTTC.

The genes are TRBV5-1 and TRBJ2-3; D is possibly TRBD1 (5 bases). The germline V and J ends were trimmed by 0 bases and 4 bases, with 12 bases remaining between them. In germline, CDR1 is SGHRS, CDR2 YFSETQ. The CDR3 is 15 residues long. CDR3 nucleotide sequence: TGCGCCAGCAGCTTGGAGCAGGGAAAATCAGATACGCAGTATTTT. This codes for CASSLEQGKSDTQYF.

The CDR3 loop reads CASRGTGGQPQHF. Here the CDR3 DNA reads TGTGCCAGCAGGGGGACAGGGGGACAGCCCCAGCATTTT. This sequence joins TRBV12-3 or TRBV12-4 and TRBJ1-5; TRBD1 matches 11 bases. The CDR3 covers 13 residues. V shed 6 bases and J 7 bases; nucleotides not matched to a gene: 2.

The CDR3 here is CASGVQPYYGYTF. The CDR3 bases are TGTGCTAGTGGTGTACAGCCGTACTATGGCTACACCTTC. The V and J genes are TRBV12-5 and TRBJ1-2; D unresolved. V shed 5 bases and J shed 3 bases, with 10 bases lying between them. CDR1 and CDR2 (germline): LGHNT, FRNRAP. CDR3 length equals 13 residues.

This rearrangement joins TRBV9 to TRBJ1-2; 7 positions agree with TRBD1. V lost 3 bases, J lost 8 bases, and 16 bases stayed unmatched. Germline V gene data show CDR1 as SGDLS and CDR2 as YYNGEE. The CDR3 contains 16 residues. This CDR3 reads CASSEGDRAGSRGYTF. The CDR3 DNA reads TGTGCCAGCAGCGAGGGTGACAGGGCGGGTTCTCGGGGCTACACCTTC.

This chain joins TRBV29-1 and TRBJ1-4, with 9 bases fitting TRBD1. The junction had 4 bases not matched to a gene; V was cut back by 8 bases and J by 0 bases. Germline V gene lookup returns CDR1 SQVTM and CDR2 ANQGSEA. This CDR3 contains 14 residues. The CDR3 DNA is TGCAGCACGGGACAGGGAACAACTAATGAAAAACTGTTTTTT. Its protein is CSTGQGTTNEKLFF.

The CDR3: CASRRVTSGGEQFF. The CDR3 DNA reads TGTGCCAGCAGGAGGGTTACTAGCGGAGGTGAGCAGTTCTTC. The V gene is TRBV2, the J gene TRBJ2-1, with TRBD2 identical over 8 bases. The J segment lost 9 bases and the V segment lost 6 bases, leaving 10 bases of the junction unmatched. The CDR3 spans 14 residues. The germline gives CDR1 SNHLY, CDR2 FYNNEI.

The CDR3 spells CASSLGGYQETQYF. CDR3 bases: TGTGCCAGCAGTTTGGGGGGGTACCAAGAGACCCAGTACTTC. V gene TRBV28 combines with J gene TRBJ2-5, with 7 bases aligning to TRBD2. CDR1 is MDHEN, CDR2 SYDVKM, per germline. V was clipped by 3 bases and J by 0 bases; unmatched bases: 1. The CDR3 runs to 14 residues.

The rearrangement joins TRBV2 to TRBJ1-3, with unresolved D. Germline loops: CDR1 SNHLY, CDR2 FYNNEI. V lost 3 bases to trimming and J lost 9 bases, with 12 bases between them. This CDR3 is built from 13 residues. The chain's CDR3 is CASSDEGGTTIYF. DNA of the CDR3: TGTGCCAGCAGTGATGAGGGAGGCACCACCATATATTTT.

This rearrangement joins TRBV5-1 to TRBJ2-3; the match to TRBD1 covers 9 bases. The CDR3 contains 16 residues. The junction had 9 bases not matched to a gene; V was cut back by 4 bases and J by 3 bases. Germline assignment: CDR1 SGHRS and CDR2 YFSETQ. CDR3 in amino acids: CASSAGDRARTDTQYF. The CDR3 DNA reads TGCGCCAGCAGCGCCGGGGACAGGGCTCGAACAGATACGCAGTATTTT.

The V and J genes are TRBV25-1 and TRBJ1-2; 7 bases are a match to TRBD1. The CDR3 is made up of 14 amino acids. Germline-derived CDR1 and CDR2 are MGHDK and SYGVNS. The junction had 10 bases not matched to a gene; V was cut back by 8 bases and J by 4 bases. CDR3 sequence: CASSDRYLSYGYTF. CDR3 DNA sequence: TGTGCCAGCTCGGACAGGTATTTGTCCTATGGCTACACCTTC.

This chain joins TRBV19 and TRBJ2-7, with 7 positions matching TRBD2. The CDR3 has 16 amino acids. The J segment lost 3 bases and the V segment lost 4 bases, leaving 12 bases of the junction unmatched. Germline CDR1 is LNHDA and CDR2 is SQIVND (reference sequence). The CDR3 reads CASSSTSRGVIYEQYF. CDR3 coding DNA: TGTGCCAGTAGTAGTACCTCCCGGGGGGTCATCTACGAGCAGTACTTC.

The CDR3 DNA reads TGTGCCAGCAGCTCGGGACAGGGCGCTTTCAACGAGCAGTACTTC. This gives the protein CASSSGQGAFNEQYF. The V and J genes are TRBV7-9 and TRBJ2-7, with TRBD1 matching over 9 bases. CDR1 and CDR2 (germline): SEHNR, FQNEAQ (reference sequence). The CDR3 runs to 15 residues. J gave up 5 bases and V 4 bases, and 9 bases lay outside the gene matches.

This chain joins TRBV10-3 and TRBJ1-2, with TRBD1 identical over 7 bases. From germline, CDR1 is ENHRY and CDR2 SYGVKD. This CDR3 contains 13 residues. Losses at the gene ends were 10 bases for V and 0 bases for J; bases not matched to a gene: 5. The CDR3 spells CATWDRANYGYTF. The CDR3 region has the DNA TGTGCCACATGGGACAGAGCTAACTATGGCTACACCTTC.

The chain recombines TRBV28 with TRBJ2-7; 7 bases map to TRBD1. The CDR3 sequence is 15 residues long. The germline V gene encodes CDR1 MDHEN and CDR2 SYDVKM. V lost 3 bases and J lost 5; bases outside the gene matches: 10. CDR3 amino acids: CASSFVGTVKHEQYF. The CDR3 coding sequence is TGTGCCAGCAGTTTCGTGGGGACAGTAAAGCACGAGCAGTACTTC.

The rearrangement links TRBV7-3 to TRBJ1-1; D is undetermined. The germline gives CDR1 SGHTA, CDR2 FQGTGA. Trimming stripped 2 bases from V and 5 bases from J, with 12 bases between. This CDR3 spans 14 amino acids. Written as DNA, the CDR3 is TGTGCCAGCAGCTTAGGTCCGCGTGGTACTGAAGCTTTCTTT. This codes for CASSLGPRGTEAFF.

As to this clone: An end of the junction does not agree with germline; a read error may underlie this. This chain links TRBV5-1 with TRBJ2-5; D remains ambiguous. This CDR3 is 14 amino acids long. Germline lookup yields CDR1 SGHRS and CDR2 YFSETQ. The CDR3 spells CASSLGAMRETQYF. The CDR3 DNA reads TGCGCCAGCAGTTTGGGTGCGATGCGAGAGACCCAGTACTTC.

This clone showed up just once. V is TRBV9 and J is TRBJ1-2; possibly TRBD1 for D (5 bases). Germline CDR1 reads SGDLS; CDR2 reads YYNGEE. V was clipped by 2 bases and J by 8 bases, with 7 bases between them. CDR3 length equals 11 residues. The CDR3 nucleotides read TGTGCCAGCAGCGTCCAGGGAGGCTACACCTTC. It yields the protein CASSVQGGYTF.

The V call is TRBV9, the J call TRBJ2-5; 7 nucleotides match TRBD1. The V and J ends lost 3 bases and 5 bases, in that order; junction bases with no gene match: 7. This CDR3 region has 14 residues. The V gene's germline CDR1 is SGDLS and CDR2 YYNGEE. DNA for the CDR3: TGTGCCAGCAGCGAGGGGACAGCCACGGAGACCCAGTACTTC. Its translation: CASSEGTATETQYF. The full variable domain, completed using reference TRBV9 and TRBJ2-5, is DSGVTQTPKHLITATGQRVTLRCSPRSGDLSVYWYQQSLDQGLQFLIQYYNGEERAKGNILERFSAQQFPDLHSELNLSSLELGDSALYFCASSEGTATETQYFGPGTRLLVL.

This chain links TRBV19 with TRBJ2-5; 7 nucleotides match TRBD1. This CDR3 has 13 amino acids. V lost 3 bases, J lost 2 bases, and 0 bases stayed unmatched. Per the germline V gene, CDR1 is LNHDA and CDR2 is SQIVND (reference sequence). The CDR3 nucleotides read TGTGCCAGTAGTATCAGGGGGCAAGAGACCCAGTACTTC. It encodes CASSIRGQETQYF.

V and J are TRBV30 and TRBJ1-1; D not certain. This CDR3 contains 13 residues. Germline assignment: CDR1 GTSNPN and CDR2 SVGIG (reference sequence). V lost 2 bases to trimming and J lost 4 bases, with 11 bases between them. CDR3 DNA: TGTGCCTGGAGTCGAGGGATGGGCACTGAAGCTTTCTTT. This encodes CAWSRGMGTEAFF.